The 25 T cell receptor beta chains given below trace back to one sample, sequenced in a study of T-cell reconstitution after alpha-beta-depleted transplantation in children. The TCRbeta library incorporated unique molecular identifiers. MiXCR, run by TCRdb on the PCR reads, gives a single entry per CDR3 protein. The sample has hundreds of thousands of distinct CDR3 sequences; 10% to 15% are singletons. Sequences were derived from PBMCs, mostly from graft donor cells, sampled 360 days after TCRalphabeta/CD19-depleted stem cell transplant. Receptor source: a male patient younger than 18 who had a stem cell transplant for acute myeloid leukemia, so the T cells may come from the graft donor.

The sample holds a few counts of this clonotype. V and J are TRBV5-1 and TRBJ2-5; TRBD2 agrees at 9 bases. The V and J ends lost 4 bases and 1 base, in that order; junction bases with no gene match: 11. In germline, CDR1 is SGHRS, CDR2 YFSETQ. This CDR3 contains 17 residues. In DNA, the CDR3 is TGCGCCAGCAGCATCGTAGGCCTAGCGGGGTTCCAAGAGACCCAGTACTTC. Translated: CASSIVGLAGFQETQYF.

The gene calls are TRBV12-3 or TRBV12-4 and TRBJ2-3, with 7 nucleotides matching TRBD2. The J segment lost 1 base and the V segment lost 4 bases, leaving 11 bases of the junction unmatched. The CDR3 runs to 17 residues. The DNA for the CDR3 is TGTGCCAGCAGTTACTCCCTAGCTGCGGGAGGCACAGATACGCAGTATTTT. As protein: CASSYSLAAGGTDTQYF.

This clonotype has ten or more counts. The rearrangement uses TRBV20-1 and TRBJ2-7; 10 positions match TRBD2. From germline, CDR1 is DFQATT and CDR2 SNEGSKA (reference sequence). J lost 1 base, V lost 0 bases, and 15 bases had no gene match. The CDR3 length is 19 residues. This CDR3 reads CSARDQEASGSFGSYEQYF. CDR3 nucleotide sequence: TGCAGTGCTAGAGATCAGGAAGCTAGCGGGAGTTTTGGGTCCTACGAGCAGTACTTC.

V is TRBV19 and J is TRBJ2-1, with D perhaps matching TRBD1 (5 bases). Per germline, CDR1 LNHDA and CDR2 SQIVND (reference sequence). This CDR3 has 16 amino acids. V dropped 5 bases and J dropped 4 bases, with 18 bases sitting between them. The CDR3 DNA is TGTGCCAGTAGTGCCTCAGGGATACCTCCGTACAATGAGCAGTTCTTC. Protein product: CASSASGIPPYNEQFF.

CDR3 in DNA: TGTGCCAGCAGCCAAGATCAGGGGGCTTGGGACATTCAGTACTTC. It specifies CASSQDQGAWDIQYF. The rearrangement links TRBV3-1 to TRBJ2-4; 8 bases map to TRBD1. With V trimmed by 0 bases and J by 8 bases, 6 bases remained unmatched. Looked up from germline, CDR1 is LGHDT and CDR2 is YNNKEL (reference sequence). This CDR3 spans 15 amino acids.

This clonotype was detected only a few times. The V call is TRBV7-2, the J call TRBJ2-1, with D perhaps TRBD2 (6 bases). This CDR3 spans 11 amino acids. Germline CDR1 reads SGHTA; CDR2 reads FQGNSA. With 3 bases removed from V and 12 bases from J, the gap between germline ends came to 9 bases. The CDR3 loop is CASSFGTGQFF. CDR3 coding DNA: TGTGCCAGCAGCTTCGGGACTGGGCAGTTCTTC.

This clonotype was seen at least ten times. The CDR3 coding sequence is TGTGCCAGCAGTGCCAATACAGGGTACGAGCAGTACTTC. Translation gives CASSANTGYEQYF. The chain links TRBV6-6 to TRBJ2-7, with D possibly matching TRBD1 (6 bases). CDR1 and CDR2 (germline): MNHNY, SVGAGI (reference sequence). The V end was cut by 5 bases, the J end by 4 bases, with 12 bases between. This CDR3 comprises 13 residues.

In this sample, this clonotype turned up a few times. The chain combines TRBV7-6 with TRBJ2-3; 12 nucleotides match TRBD2. Germline-derived CDR1 and CDR2 are SGHVS and FNYEAQ. This CDR3 has 17 amino acids. V lost 0 bases and J lost 3; bases outside the gene matches: 4. CDR3 sequence reads: CASSLARLAGVTDTQYF. The DNA of the CDR3 is TGTGCCAGCAGCTTAGCCCGACTAGCGGGAGTTACAGATACGCAGTATTTT. Based on the CDR3 plus reference TRBV7-6 and TRBJ2-3, the full variable domain is GAGVSQSPRYKVTKRGQDVALRCDPISGHVSLYWYRQALGQGPEFLTYFNYEAQQDKSGLPNDRFSAERPEGSISTLTIQRTEQRDSAMYRCASSLARLAGVTDTQYFGPGTRLTVL.

The sample holds many counts of this clonotype. The rearrangement joins TRBV29-1 to TRBJ1-1; 7 nucleotides agree with TRBD1. The CDR3 is made up of 14 amino acids. V gave up 5 bases and J gave up 3 bases; unmatched junction bases: 9. Germline CDR1 SQVTM, CDR2 ANQGSEA. The CDR3 bases are TGCAGCGTTCTTACCCGGGACAGTTACACTGAAGCTTTCTTT. Translation gives CSVLTRDSYTEAFF. The variable domain in full, with the rest retrieved from reference TRBV29-1 and TRBJ1-1, is SAVISQKPSRDICQRGTSLTIQCQVDSQVTMMFWYRQQPGQSLTLIATANQGSEATYESGFVIDKFPISRPNLTFSTLTVSNMSPEDSSIYLCSVLTRDSYTEAFFGQGTRLTVV.

J is TRBJ2-7 and V is TRBV6-2 or TRBV6-3; D not resolved. The V and J ends lost 6 bases and 7 bases respectively, with 7 bases between them. The CDR3 has 10 residues. Germline V CDR1 and CDR2: MNHEY, SVGEGT. CDR3 bases: TGTGCCAGCAGCCACGGGGAGCAGTACTTC. It is translated as CASSHGEQYF.

The J gene is TRBJ2-4, the V gene TRBV7-9, with 8 nucleotides matching TRBD2. J was trimmed by 8 bases and V by 7 bases; bases with no gene match: 7. The germline V gene encodes CDR1 SEHNR and CDR2 FQNEAQ (reference sequence). CDR3 length: 13 residues. The CDR3 spells CASNPSGSDIQYF. The CDR3 DNA sequence: TGTGCCAGCAACCCAAGCGGGAGCGACATTCAGTACTTC.

The V gene is TRBV12-3 or TRBV12-4, the J gene TRBJ2-7; TRBD1 agrees at 9 bases. The CDR3 sequence is 14 residues long. Trimming cost V 5 bases and J 5 bases; bases outside gene matches: 7. CDR3 bases: TGTGCCAGCAGTCCAGACAGGGGGAGGAACGAGCAGTACTTC. Translating it yields CASSPDRGRNEQYF.

This clonotype was seen a handful of times. In DNA, the CDR3 is TGCGCCAGCAGCTTGGCCCGTTTAGCACAGCCAGATTCTGGGGCCAACGTCCTGACTTTC. The encoded protein is CASSLARLAQPDSGANVLTF. The genes are TRBV5-1 and TRBJ2-6; D gene uncertain. Germline assignment: CDR1 SGHRS and CDR2 YFSETQ. This CDR3 comprises 20 residues. V lost 0 bases and J 1 base, leaving 20 bases between the germline ends.

The chain employs TRBV20-1 and TRBJ2-3, with TRBD1 matching 7 bases. The CDR3 length is 15 residues. The germline gives CDR1 DFQATT, CDR2 SNEGSKA (reference sequence). V lost 5 bases, J lost 2 bases, and 10 bases stayed unmatched. In nucleotides, the CDR3 is TGCAGTGCTCGTTATTACAGGGGATTCACAGATACGCAGTATTTT. Amino acids: CSARYYRGFTDTQYF.

The rearrangement uses TRBV20-1 and TRBJ2-7; D is undetermined. V lost 0 bases and J 2 bases, leaving 8 bases between the germline ends. Germline CDR1 is DFQATT and CDR2 is SNEGSKA (reference sequence). This CDR3 contains 13 residues. The CDR3 DNA reads as TGCAGTGCTAGAGATATTCTAGCCTACGAGCAGTACTTC. The encoded protein is CSARDILAYEQYF.

This clonotype was counted a few times. The chain couples TRBV29-1 to TRBJ2-1, with TRBD1 identical over 8 bases. The CDR3 contains 18 residues. CDR1 is SQVTM and CDR2 is ANQGSEA in the germline V gene. Trimming at V came to 0 bases and at J to 6 bases, leaving 16 bases not matched to a gene. In DNA, the CDR3 is TGCAGCGTTGAAGATATCGGGACCAGGGGGCGATCCGCCAATGAGCAGTTCTTC. Translated: CSVEDIGTRGRSANEQFF.

The sample holds many counts of this clonotype. This chain connects TRBV29-1 to TRBJ2-1; 10 nucleotides agree with TRBD2. The CDR3 sequence is 15 residues long. CDR1 and CDR2 (germline): SQVTM, ANQGSEA. After removal of 0 bases from V and 6 bases from J, the junction contained 5 bases not matched to a gene. The CDR3, as DNA: TGCAGCGTTGAAGATCGGCTAGCGGGGGTCAATGAGCAGTTCTTC. Residues: CSVEDRLAGVNEQFF.

The chain uses TRBV29-1 and TRBJ2-1; D perhaps matches TRBD2 (6 bases). Trimming left V 7 bases short and J 5 bases short, with 18 bases between. The CDR3 consists of 14 residues. Germline lookup yields CDR1 SQVTM and CDR2 ANQGSEA. CDR3 region: CSGTLGGRHNEQFF. CDR3 nucleotide sequence: TGCAGCGGCACACTAGGAGGGAGGCACAATGAGCAGTTCTTC.

This clonotype has just a few counts. The rearrangement links TRBV6-5 to TRBJ2-1; a possible D gene is TRBD2 (6 bases). The CDR3 contains 15 residues. Germline V gene data show CDR1 as MNHEY and CDR2 as SVGAGI. Trimming stripped 0 bases from V and 9 bases from J, with 15 bases between. CDR3: CASSYSPGRRVEQFF. CDR3 in DNA: TGTGCCAGCAGTTACTCTCCCGGGAGACGTGTTGAGCAGTTCTTC.

This clonotype was seen a few times. This rearrangement joins TRBV12-3 or TRBV12-4 to TRBJ2-7, with D uncertain. This CDR3 is built from 14 residues. Trimming took off 2 bases at V and 3 bases at J, with 11 bases between the two ends. CDR3 DNA sequence: TGTGCCAGCAGTTTAAGGCAGACCGTCTACGAGCAGTACTTC. It is translated as CASSLRQTVYEQYF.

V usage is TRBV18 and J usage is TRBJ1-1; D is ambiguous. The CDR3 spans 14 residues. Germline V lookup: CDR1 KGHSH, CDR2 LQKENI. The V end was cut by 5 bases, the J end by 0 bases, with 10 bases between. The CDR3 here is CASSKSQMNTEAFF. The DNA of the CDR3 is TGTGCCAGCTCAAAATCACAGATGAACACTGAAGCTTTCTTT.

The sample holds many counts of this clonotype. The chain carries TRBV7-9 and TRBJ2-1; TRBD2 matches at 10 bases. CDR3 size: 17 residues. The J segment lost 0 bases and the V segment lost 2 bases, leaving 4 bases of the junction unmatched. CDR1 SEHNR and CDR2 FQNEAQ come from the germline V gene (reference sequence). In nucleotides, the CDR3 is TGTGCCAGCAGCTTACTACCTAGCGGGAGCTCCTACAATGAGCAGTTCTTC. It encodes CASSLLPSGSSYNEQFF.

This clonotype occurred a few times. The CDR3 coding sequence is TGTGCCAGCAGTTTATTGACCCTAGCGGGAGTGGCAGAGACCCAGTACTTC. Protein sequence: CASSLLTLAGVAETQYF. V gene TRBV28 combines with J gene TRBJ2-5, with TRBD2 identical over 10 bases. This CDR3 comprises 17 residues. Germline CDR1 reads MDHEN; CDR2 reads SYDVKM. The junction had 9 bases not matched to a gene; V was cut back by 1 base and J by 4 bases.

There are many counts of this clonotype. The chain couples TRBV5-6 to TRBJ2-6; 8 bases match TRBD1. V gave up 0 bases and J gave up 0 bases; unmatched junction bases: 5. From germline, CDR1 is SGHDT and CDR2 YYEEEE. The length of the CDR3 is 18 residues. Here the CDR3 reads CASSLDGQGISGANVLTF. CDR3 in DNA: TGTGCCAGCAGCTTGGATGGACAGGGTATCTCTGGGGCCAACGTCCTGACTTTC.

This clonotype showed up just a few times. The chain has TRBV6-5 and TRBJ1-2, with D possibly matching TRBD1 (6 bases). In germline, CDR1 is MNHEY, CDR2 SVGAGI. The V end lost 2 bases, the J end lost 0 bases, and 10 bases lay between the germline ends. The CDR3 is made up of 15 amino acids. The CDR3 DNA is TGTGCCAGCAGTTACCGGACAGATTCTAACTATGGCTACACCTTC. This sequence encodes CASSYRTDSNYGYTF.